The clone carrying this TCR beta chain was seen a few times. Its antigen remains unidentified. The listed genes are named as in mouse. The source of the sample is a study of CD8+ T cells in alopecia areata. On the study more broadly: Graft recipients were roughly 7-11-week-old female C3H/HeJ mice, and donor skin originated from approximately 6-13-month-old C3H/HeJ mice with spontaneous alopecia. Study-wide findings and caveats: TCR sharing was clearer in mice than between patients, perhaps partly owing to patient HLA diversity. Resident alphabeta T cells of normal skin are also sequenced in scalp samples. Clonality exceeded that of normal scalp in lesional scalp, most notably in alopecia totalis/universalis.

Markers used for sorting pooled cutaneous lymph node cells were CD4, CD8alpha, NKG2D, NKG2ACE and others. Extraction and reverse transcription of RNA yielded cDNA as the sequencing template. Using immunoSEQ multiplex PCR, the repertoire was profiled, and TCRdb retains in-frame clones only, with some absent. Singletons are absent from the sample, which has roughly 260,000 clones. The clonotype originates from a C3H/HeJ mouse with alopecia areata. MHC haplotype: H2-k. Input material: CD4+ T cells sorted from a lymph node.

The CDR3 bases that were read are TGTGCCAGCAGCTGCCGGGACAGGCCCTATAATTCGCCC. Translating gives CASSCRDRPYNSP. The entire CDR3 protein is CASSCRDRPYNSPLYF. The rearrangement joins TRBV3 to TRBJ1-6, with 8 bases matching TRBD1. The sequenced fragment ends 3 residues before the CDR3 boundary, so the rest is inferred from the germline J gene. TRBJ1-6 has ORF status, its function being uncertain. Per the germline V gene, CDR1 is SNHLY and CDR2 is FYNGKV (reference sequence). The V gene end was trimmed by 4 bases and the J gene end by 2 bases; junction bases not matched to a gene: 4. The CDR3 consists of 16 residues.